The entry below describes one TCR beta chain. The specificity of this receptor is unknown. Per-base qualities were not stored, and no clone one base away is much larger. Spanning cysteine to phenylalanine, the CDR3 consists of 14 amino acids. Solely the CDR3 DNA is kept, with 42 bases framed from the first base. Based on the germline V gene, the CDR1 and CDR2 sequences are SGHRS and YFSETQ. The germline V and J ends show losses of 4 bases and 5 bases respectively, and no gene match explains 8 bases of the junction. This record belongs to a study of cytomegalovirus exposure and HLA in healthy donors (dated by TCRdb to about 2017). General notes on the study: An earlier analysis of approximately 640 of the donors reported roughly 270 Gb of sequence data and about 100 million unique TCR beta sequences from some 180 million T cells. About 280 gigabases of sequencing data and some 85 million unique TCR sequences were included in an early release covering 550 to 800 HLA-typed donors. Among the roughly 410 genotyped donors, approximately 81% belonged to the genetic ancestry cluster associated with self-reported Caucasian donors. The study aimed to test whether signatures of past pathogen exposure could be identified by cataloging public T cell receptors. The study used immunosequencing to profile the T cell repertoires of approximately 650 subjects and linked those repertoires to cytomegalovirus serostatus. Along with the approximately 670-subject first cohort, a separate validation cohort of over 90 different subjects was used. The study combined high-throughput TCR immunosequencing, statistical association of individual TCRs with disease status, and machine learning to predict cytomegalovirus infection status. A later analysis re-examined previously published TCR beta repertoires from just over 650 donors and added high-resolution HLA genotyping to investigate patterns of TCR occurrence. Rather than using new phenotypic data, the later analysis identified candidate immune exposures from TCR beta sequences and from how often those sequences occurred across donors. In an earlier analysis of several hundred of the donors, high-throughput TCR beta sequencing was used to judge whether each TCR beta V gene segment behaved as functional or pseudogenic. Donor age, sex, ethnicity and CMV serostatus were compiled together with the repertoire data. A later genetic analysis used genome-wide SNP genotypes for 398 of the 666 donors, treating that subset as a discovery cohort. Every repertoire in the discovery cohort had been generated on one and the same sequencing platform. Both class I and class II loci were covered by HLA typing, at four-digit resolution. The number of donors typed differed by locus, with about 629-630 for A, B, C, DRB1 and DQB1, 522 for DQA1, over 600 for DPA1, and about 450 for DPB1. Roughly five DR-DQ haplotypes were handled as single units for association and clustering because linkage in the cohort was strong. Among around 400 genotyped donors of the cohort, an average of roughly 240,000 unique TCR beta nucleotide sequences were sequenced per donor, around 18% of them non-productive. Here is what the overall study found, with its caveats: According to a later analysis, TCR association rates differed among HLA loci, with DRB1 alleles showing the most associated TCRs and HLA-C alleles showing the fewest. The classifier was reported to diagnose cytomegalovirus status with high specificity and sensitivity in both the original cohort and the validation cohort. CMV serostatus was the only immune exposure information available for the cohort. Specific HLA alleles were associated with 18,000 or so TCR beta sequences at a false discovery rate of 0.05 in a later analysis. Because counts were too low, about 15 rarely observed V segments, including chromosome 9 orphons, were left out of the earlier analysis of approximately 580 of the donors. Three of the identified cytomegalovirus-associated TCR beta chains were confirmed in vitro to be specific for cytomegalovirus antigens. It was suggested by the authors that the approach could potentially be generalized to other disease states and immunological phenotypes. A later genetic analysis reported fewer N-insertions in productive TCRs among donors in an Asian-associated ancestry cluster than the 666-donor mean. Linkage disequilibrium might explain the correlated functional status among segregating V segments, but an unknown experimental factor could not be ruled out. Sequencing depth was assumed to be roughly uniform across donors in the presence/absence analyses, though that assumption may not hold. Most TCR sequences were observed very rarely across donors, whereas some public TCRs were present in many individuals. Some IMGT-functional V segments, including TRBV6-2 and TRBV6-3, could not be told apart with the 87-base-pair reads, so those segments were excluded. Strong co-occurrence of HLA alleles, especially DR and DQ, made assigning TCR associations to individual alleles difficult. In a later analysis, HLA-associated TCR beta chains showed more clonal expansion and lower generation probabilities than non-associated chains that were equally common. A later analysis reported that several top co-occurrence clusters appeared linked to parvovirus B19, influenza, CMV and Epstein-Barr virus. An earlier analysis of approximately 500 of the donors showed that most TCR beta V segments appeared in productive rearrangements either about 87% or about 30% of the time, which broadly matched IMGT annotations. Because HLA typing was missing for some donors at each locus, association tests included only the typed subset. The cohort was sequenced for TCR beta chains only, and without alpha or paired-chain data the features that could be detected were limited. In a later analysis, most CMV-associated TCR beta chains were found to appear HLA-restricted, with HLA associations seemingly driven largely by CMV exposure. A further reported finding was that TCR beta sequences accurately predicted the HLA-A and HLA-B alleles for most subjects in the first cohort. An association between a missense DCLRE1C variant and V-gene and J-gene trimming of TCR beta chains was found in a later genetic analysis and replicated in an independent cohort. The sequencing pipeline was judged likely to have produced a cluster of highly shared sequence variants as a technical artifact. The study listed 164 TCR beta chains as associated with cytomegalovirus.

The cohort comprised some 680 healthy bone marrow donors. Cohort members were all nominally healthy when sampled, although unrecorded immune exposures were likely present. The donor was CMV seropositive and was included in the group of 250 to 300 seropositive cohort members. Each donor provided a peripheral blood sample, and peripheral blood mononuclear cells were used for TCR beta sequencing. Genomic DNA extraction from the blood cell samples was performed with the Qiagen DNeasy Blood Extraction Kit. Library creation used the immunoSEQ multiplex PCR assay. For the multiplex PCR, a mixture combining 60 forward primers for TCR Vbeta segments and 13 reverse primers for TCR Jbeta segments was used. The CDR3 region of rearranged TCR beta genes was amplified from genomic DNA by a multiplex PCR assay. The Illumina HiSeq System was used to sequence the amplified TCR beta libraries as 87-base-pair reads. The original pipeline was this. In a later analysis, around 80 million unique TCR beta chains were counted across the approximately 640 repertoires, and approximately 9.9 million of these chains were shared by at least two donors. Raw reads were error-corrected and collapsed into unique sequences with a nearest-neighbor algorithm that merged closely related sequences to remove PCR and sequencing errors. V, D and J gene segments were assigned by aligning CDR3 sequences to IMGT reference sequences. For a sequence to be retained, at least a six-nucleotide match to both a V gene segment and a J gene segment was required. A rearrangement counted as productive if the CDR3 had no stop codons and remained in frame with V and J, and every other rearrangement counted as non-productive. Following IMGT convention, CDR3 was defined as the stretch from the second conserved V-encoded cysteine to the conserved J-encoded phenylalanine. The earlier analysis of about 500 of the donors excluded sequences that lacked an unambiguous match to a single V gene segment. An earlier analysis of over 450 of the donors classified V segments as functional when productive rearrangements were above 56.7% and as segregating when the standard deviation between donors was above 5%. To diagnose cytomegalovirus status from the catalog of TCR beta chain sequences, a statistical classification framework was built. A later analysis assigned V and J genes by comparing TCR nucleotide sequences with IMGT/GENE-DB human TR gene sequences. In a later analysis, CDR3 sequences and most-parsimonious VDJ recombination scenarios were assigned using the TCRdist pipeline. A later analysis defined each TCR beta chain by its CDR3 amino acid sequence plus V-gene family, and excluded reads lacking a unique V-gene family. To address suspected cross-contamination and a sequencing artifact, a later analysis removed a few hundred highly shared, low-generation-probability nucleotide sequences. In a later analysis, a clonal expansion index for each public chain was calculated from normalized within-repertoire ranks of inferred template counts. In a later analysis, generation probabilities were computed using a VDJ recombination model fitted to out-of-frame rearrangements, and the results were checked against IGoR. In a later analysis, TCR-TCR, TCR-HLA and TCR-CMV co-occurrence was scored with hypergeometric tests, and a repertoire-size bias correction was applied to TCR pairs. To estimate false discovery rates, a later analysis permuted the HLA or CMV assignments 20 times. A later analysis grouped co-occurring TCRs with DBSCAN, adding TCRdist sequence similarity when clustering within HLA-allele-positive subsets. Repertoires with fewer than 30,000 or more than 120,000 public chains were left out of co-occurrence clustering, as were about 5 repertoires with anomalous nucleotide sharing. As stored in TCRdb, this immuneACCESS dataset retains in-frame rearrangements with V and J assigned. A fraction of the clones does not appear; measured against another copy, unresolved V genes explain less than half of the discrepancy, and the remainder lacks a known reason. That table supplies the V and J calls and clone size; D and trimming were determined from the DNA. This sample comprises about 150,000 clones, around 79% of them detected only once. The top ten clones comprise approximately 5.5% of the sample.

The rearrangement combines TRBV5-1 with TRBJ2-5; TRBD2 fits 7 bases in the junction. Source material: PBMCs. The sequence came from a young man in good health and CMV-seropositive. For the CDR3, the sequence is CASSGGLGGETQYF. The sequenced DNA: TGCGCCAGCAGCGGCGGACTAGGCGGGGAGACCCAGTACTTC.